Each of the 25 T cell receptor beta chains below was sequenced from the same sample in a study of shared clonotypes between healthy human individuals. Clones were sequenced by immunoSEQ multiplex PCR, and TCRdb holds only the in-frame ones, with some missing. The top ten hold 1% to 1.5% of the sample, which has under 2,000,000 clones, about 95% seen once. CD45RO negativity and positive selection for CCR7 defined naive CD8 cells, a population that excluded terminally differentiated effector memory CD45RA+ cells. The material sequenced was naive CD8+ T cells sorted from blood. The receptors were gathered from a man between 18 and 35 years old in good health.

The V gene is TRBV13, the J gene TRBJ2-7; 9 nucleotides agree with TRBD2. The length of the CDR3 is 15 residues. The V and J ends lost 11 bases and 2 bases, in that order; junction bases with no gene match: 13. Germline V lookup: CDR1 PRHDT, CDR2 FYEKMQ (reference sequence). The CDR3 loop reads CASSLGLAGTYEQYF. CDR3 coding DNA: TGTGCCTCGAGCCTAGGGCTAGCGGGGACCTACGAGCAGTACTTC.

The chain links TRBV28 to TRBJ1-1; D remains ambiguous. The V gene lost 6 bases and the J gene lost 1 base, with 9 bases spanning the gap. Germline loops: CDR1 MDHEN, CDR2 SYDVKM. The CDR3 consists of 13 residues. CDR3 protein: CASRALGNTEAFF. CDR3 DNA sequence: TGTGCCAGCAGGGCCCTTGGGAACACTGAAGCTTTCTTT.

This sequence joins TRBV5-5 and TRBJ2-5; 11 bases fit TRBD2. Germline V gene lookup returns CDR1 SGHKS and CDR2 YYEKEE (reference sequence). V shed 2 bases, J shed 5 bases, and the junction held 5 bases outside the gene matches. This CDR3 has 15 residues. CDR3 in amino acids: CASSFGLAGRETQYF. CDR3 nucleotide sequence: TGTGCCAGCAGCTTCGGACTAGCGGGCCGGGAGACCCAGTACTTC.

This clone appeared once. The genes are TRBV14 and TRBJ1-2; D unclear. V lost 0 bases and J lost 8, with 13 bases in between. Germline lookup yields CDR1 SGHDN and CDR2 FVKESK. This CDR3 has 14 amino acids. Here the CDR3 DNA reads TGTGCCAGCAGCCAAGAGGGCCGCCGAGGAGGCTACACCTTC. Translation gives CASSQEGRRGGYTF.

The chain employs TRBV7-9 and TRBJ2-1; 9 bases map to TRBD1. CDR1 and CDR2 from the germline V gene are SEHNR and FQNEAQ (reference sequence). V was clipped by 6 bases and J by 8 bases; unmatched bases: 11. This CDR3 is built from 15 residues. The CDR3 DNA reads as TGTGCCAGCAGTCAAGGGGGACAGGGAATATATGAGCAGTTCTTC. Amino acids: CASSQGGQGIYEQFF. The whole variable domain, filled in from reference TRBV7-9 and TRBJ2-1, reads DTGVSQNPRHKITKRGQNVTFRCDPISEHNRLYWYRQTLGQGPEFLTYFQNEAQLEKSRLLSDRFSAERPKGSFSTLEIQRTEQGDSAMYLCASSQGGQGIYEQFFGPGTRLTVL.

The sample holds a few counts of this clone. The CDR3 here is CASSDFGRQQYF. In DNA, the CDR3 is TGTGCCAGCAGTGACTTCGGAAGACAGCAGTACTTC. The chain carries TRBV2 and TRBJ2-7; D remains unclear. The germline gives CDR1 SNHLY, CDR2 FYNNEI. V lost 3 bases, J lost 8 bases, and 11 bases lay in between. The CDR3 runs to 12 residues.

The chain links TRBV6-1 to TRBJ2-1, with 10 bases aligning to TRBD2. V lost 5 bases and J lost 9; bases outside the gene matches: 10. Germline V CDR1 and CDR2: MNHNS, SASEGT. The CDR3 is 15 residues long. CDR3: CASSTLAGAFGEQFF. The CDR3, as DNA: TGTGCCAGCAGTACCCTAGCGGGGGCCTTTGGTGAGCAGTTCTTC.

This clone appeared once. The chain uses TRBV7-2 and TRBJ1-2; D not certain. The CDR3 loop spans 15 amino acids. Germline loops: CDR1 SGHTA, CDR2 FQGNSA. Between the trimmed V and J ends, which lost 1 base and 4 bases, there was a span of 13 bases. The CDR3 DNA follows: TGTGCCAGCAGCTTAGATCCCCGGACGATCTATGGCTACACCTTC. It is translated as CASSLDPRTIYGYTF.

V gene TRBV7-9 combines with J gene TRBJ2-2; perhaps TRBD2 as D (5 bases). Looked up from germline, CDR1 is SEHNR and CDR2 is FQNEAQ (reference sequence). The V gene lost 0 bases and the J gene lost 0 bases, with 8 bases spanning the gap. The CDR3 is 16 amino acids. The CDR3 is CASSLAWTSNTGELFF. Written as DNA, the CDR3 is TGTGCCAGCAGCTTAGCGTGGACTTCGAACACCGGGGAGCTGTTTTTT.

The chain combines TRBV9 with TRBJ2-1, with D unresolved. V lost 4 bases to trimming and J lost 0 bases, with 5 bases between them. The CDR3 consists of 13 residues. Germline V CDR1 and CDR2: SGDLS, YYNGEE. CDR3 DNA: TGTGCCAGCAGCCAATACTCCTACAATGAGCAGTTCTTC. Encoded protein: CASSQYSYNEQFF.

The CDR3 DNA sequence: TGTGCCAGCAGCTACTTTTCGGGGGCCCTCTTCTCCTACGAGCAGTACTTC. Protein product: CASSYFSGALFSYEQYF. The rearrangement joins TRBV7-2 to TRBJ2-7, with D possibly called TRBD1 or TRBD2 (6 bases each). The CDR3 runs to 17 residues. The V end lost 4 bases, the J end lost 0 bases, and 19 bases lay between the germline ends. Germline CDR1 reads SGHTA; CDR2 reads FQGNSA.

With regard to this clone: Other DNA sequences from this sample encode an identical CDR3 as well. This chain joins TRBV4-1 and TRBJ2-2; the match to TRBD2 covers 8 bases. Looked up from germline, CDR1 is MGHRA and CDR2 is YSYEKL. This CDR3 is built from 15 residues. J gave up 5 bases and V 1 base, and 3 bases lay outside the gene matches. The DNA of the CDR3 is TGCGCCAGCAGCCAAGTCGGCGGGGGGACCGGGGAGCTGTTTTTT. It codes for CASSQVGGGTGELFF.

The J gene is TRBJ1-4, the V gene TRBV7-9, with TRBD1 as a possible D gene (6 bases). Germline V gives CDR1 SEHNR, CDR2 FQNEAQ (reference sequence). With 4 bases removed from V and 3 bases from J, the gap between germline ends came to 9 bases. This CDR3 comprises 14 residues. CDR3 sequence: CASSSQGSNEKLFF. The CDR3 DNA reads TGTGCCAGCAGCTCCCAGGGGTCTAATGAAAAACTGTTTTTT.

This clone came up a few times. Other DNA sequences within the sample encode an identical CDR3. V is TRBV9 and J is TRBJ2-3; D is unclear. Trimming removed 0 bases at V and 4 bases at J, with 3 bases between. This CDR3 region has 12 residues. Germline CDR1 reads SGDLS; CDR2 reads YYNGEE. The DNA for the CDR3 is TGTGCCAGCAGCGTAGACCCAGATACGCAGTATTTT. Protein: CASSVDPDTQYF. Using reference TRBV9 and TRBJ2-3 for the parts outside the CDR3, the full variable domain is DSGVTQTPKHLITATGQRVTLRCSPRSGDLSVYWYQQSLDQGLQFLIQYYNGEERAKGNILERFSAQQFPDLHSELNLSSLELGDSALYFCASSVDPDTQYFGPGTRLTVL.

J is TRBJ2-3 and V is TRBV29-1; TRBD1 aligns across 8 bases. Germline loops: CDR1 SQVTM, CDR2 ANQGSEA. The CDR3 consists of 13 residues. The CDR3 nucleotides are TGCACCTTGGAACAGGGGGAGGCAGATACGCAGTATTTT. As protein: CTLEQGEADTQYF.

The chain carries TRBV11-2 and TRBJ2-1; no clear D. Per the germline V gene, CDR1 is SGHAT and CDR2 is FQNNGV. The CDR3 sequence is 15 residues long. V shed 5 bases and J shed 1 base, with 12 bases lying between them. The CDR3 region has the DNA TGTGCCAGCAGCCCAGAGACGGCATCCTACAATGAGCAGTTCTTC. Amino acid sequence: CASSPETASYNEQFF.

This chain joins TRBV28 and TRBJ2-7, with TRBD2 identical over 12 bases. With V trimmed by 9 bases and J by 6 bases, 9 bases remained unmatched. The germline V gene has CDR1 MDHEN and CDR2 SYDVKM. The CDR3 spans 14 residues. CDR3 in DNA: TGTGCCAGTTTCCCTAGCGGGGGGGCAGGCGAGCAGTACTTC. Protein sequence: CASFPSGGAGEQYF. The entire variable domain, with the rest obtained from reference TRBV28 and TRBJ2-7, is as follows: DVKVTQSSRYLVKRTGEKVFLECVQDMDHENMFWYRQDPGLGLRLIYFSYDVKMKEKGDIPEGYSVSREKKERFSLILESASTNQTSMYLCASFPSGGAGEQYFGPGTRLTVT.

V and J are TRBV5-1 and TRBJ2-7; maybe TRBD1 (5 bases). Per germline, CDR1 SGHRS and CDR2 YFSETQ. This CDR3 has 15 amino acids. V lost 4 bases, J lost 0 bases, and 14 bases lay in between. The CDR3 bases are TGCGCCAGCAGCATTATTGACAGTTACTCCTACGAGCAGTACTTC. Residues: CASSIIDSYSYEQYF.

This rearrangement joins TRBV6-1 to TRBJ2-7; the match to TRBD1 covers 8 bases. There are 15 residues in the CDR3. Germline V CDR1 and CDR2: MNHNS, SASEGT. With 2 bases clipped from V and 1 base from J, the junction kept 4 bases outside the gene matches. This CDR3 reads CASSEYWTGSYEQYF. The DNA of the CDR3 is TGTGCCAGCAGTGAATACTGGACAGGGTCCTACGAGCAGTACTTC.

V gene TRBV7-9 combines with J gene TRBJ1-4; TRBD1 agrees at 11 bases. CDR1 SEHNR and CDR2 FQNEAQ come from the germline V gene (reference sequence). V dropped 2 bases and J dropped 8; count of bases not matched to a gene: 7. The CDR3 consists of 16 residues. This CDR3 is CASSLRLDRGQEKLFF. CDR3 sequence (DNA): TGTGCCAGCAGCTTACGTTTGGACAGGGGGCAGGAAAAACTGTTTTTT.

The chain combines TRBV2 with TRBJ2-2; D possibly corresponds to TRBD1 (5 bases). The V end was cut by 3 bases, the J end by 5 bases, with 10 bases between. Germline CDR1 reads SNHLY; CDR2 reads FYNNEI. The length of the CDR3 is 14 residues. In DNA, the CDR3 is TGTGCCAGCAGTGATACGGCAGGGACCGGGGAGCTGTTTTTT. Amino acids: CASSDTAGTGELFF.

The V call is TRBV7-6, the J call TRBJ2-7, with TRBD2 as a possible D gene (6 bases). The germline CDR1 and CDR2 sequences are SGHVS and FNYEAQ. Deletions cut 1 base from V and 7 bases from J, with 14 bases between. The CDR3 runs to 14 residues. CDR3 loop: CASSLVFGGREQYF. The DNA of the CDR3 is TGTGCCAGCAGCTTAGTTTTTGGGGGGAGAGAGCAGTACTTC.

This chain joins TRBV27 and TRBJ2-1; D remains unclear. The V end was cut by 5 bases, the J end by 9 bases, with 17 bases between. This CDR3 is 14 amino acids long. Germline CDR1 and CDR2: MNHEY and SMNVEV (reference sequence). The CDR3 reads CASSPPNLKIEQFF. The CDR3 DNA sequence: TGTGCCAGCAGTCCGCCTAACTTAAAGATTGAGCAGTTCTTC.

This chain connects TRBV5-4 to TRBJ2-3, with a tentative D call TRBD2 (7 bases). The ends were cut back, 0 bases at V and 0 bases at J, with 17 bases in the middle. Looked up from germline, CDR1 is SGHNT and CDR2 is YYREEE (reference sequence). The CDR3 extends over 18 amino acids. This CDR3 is CASSLEGGGTASTDTQYF. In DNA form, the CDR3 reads TGTGCCAGCAGCTTGGAAGGCGGGGGCACCGCTAGCACAGATACGCAGTATTTT.

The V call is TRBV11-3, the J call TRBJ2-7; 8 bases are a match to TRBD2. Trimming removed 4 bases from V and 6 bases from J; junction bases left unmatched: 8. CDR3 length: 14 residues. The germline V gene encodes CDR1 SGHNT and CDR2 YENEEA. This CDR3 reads CASSSGTSSLEQYF. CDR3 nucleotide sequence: TGTGCCAGCAGCTCCGGGACTAGTAGTCTCGAGCAGTACTTC.